This T cell receptor (beta chain) appears in the sequencing data of a study of blood T cells in healthy people across ages. Primed by a sample-barcoded 5' primer and a J-beta primer mix, a second PCR proceeded for 7 to 11 cycles. In TCRdb, the 5' RACE reads were re-called with MiXCR into one record per CDR3 protein. The profile shows about 600,000 distinct CDR3 sequences, 47% of them singletons. Per the germline V gene, CDR1 is SGDLS and CDR2 is YYNGEE. Trimming left V 7 bases short and J 7 bases short, with 21 bases between. This CDR3 spans 14 amino acids. V usage is TRBV9 and J usage is TRBJ2-7; maybe TRBD1 (5 bases). The TCR sequence derives from a man at least 80 years old in good health. The sample consisted of blood. Here the CDR3 DNA reads TGTGCCAGCCAAATGACAGCTTCCTACAATGAGCAGTACTTC. Translating it yields CASQMTASYNEQYF.